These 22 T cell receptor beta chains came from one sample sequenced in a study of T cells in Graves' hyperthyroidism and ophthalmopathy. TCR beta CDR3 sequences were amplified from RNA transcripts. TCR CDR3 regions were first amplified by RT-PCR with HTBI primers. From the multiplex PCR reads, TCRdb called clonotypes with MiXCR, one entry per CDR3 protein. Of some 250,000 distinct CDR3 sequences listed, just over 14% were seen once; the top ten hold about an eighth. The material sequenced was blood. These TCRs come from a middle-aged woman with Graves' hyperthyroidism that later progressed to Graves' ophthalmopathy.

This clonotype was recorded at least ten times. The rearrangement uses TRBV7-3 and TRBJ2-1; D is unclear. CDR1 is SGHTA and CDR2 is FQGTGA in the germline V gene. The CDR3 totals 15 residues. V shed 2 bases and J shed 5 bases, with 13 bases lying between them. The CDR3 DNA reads TGTGCCAGCAGCTTATTTGGGATTGAAGACAATGAGCAGTTCTTC. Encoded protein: CASSLFGIEDNEQFF. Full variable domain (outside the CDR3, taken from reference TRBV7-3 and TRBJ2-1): GAGVSQTPSNKVTEKGKYVELRCDPISGHTALYWYRQSLGQGPEFLIYFQGTGAADDSGLPNDRFFAVRPEGSVSTLKIQRTERGDSAVYLCASSLFGIEDNEQFFGPGTRLTVL.

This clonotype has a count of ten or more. Here the CDR3 reads CASSQGRRITEAFF. The CDR3 bases are TGTGCCAGCAGCCAAGGCAGGAGAATCACTGAAGCTTTCTTT. The rearrangement joins TRBV14 to TRBJ1-1; D remains ambiguous. Germline V gene lookup returns CDR1 SGHDN and CDR2 FVKESK. The ends were cut back, 1 base at V and 4 bases at J, with 10 bases in the middle. This CDR3 has 14 amino acids.

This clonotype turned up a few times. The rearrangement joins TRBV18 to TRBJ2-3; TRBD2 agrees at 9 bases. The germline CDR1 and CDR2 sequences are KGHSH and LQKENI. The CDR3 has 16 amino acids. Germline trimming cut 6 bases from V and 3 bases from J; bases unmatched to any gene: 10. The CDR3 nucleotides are TGTGCCAGCTCTGCGGGAGGGCCAGGTACTACAGATACGCAGTATTTT. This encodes CASSAGGPGTTDTQYF.

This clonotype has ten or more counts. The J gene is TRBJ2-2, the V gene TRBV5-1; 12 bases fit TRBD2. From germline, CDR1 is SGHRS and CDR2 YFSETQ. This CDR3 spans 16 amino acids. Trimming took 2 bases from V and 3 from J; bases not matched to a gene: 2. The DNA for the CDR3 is TGCGCCAGCAGCTTCCGGACTAGCGGGGACACCGGGGAGCTGTTTTTT. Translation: CASSFRTSGDTGELFF. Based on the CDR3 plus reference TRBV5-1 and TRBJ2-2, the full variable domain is KAGVTQTPRYLIKTRGQQVTLSCSPISGHRSVSWYQQTPGQGLQFLFEYFSETQRNKGNFPGRFSGRQFSNSRSEMNVSTLELGDSALYLCASSFRTSGDTGELFFGEGSRLTVL.

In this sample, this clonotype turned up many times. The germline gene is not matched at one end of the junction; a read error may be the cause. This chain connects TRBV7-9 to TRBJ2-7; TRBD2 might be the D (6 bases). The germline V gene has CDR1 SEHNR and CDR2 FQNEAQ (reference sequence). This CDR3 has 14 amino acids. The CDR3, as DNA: TGTGCCAGCAGCTTAGCTAGCGGATCCTCCGAGCAGTACTTC. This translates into CASSLASGSSEQYF.

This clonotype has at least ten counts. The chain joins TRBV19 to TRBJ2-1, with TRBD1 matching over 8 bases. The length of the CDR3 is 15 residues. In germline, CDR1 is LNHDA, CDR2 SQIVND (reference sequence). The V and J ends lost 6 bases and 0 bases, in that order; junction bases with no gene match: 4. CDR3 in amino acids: CASSETGGSYNEQFF. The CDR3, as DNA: TGTGCCAGTAGCGAAACAGGGGGCTCCTACAATGAGCAGTTCTTC.

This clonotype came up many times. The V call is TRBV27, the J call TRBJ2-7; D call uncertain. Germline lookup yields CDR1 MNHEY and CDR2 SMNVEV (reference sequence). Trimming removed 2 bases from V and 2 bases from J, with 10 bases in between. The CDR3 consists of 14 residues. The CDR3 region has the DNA TGTGCCAGCAGTTTAATCCAGGCGCCCTACGAGCAGTACTTC. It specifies CASSLIQAPYEQYF.

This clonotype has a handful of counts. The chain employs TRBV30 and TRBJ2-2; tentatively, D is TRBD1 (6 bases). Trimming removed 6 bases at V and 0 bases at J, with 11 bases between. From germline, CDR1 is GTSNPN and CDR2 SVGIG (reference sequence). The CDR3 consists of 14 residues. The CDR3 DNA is TGTGCCTGTAAGGGGGAAACGAACACCGGGGAGCTGTTTTTT. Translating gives CACKGETNTGELFF. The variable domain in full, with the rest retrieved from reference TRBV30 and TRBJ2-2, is SQTIHQWPATLVQPVGSPLSLECTVEGTSNPNLYWYRQAAGRGLQLLFYSVGIGQISSEVPQNLSASRPQDRQFILSSKKLLLSDSGFYLCACKGETNTGELFFGEGSRLTVL.

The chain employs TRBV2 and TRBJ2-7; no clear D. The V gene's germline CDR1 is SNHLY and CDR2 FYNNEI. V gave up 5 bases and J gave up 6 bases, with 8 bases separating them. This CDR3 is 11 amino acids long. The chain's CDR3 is CASSWVGEQYF. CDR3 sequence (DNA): TGTGCCAGCAGTTGGGTAGGCGAGCAGTACTTC.

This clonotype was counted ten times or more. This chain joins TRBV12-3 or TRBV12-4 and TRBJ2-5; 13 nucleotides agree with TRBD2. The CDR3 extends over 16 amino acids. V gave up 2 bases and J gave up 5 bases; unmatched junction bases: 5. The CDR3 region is CASSLTSGRAGETQYF. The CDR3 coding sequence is TGTGCCAGCAGTTTAACTAGCGGGAGGGCCGGTGAGACCCAGTACTTC.

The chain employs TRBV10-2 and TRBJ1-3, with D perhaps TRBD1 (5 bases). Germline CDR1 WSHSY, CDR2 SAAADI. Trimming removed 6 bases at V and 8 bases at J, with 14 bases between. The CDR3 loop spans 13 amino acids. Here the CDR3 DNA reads TGCGCCAGCAGGCCCGGGGCCGGGTACACCATATATTTT. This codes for CASRPGAGYTIYF.

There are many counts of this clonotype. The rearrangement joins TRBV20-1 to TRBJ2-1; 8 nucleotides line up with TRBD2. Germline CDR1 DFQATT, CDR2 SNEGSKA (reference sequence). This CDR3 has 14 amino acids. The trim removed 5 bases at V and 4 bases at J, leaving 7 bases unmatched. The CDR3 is CSAPSGRIYNEQFF. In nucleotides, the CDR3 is TGCAGTGCTCCCAGCGGGAGAATATACAATGAGCAGTTCTTC.

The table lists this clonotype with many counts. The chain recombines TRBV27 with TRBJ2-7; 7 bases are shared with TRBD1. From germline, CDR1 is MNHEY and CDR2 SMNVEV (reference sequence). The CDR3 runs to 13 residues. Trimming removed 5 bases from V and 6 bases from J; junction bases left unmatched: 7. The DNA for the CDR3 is TGTGCCAGCAGTAGAACGGGGACAGCCGAGCAGTACTTC. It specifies CASSRTGTAEQYF.

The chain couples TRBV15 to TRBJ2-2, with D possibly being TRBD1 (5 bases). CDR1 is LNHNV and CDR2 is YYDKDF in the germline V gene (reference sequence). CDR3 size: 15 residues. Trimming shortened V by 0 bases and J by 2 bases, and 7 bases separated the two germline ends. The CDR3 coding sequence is TGTGCCACCAGCAGAGACAGGGCTAACACCGGGGAGCTGTTTTTT. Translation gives CATSRDRANTGELFF.

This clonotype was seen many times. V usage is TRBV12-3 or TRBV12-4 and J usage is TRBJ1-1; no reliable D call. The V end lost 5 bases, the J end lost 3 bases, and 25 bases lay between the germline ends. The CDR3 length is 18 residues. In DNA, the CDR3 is TGTGCCAGCAGTCCCATTGGGGAGGCTTCTAGTATCGACACTGAAGCTTTCTTT. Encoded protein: CASSPIGEASSIDTEAFF.

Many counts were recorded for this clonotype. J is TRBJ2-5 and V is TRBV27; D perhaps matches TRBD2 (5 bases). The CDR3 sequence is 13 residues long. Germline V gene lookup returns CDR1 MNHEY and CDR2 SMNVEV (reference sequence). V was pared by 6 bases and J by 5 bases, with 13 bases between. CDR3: CASRGILGETQYF. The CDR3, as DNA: TGTGCCAGCAGGGGGATACTAGGGGAGACCCAGTACTTC.

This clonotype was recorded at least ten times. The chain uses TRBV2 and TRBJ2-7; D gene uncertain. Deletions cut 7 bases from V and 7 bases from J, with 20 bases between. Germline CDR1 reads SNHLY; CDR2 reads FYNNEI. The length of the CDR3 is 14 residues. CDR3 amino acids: CASIPHVGSREQYF. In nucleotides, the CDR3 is TGTGCCAGCATCCCCCATGTGGGTTCACGGGAGCAGTACTTC.

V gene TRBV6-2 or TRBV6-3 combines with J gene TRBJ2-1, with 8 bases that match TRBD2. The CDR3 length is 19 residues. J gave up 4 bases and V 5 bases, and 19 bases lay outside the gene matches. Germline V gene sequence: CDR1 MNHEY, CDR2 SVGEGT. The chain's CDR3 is CASSRRPGLEGSSYNEQFF. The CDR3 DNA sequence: TGTGCCAGCAGTCGAAGACCGGGACTAGAAGGTTCGTCGTACAATGAGCAGTTCTTC.

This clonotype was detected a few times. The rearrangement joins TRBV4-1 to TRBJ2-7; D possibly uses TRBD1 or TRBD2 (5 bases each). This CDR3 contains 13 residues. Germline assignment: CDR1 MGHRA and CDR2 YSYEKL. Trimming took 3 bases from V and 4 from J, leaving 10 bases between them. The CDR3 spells CASSQPGPYEQYF. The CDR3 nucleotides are TGCGCCAGCAGCCAGCCGGGACCGTACGAGCAGTACTTC.

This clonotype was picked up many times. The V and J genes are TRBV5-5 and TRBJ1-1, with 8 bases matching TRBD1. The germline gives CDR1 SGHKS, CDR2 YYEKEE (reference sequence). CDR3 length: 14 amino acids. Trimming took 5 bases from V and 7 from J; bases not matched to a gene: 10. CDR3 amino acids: CASRGTGHRFEAFF. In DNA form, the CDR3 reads TGTGCCAGCAGGGGGACAGGCCACCGCTTTGAAGCTTTCTTT. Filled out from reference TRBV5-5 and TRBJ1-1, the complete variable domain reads DAGVTQSPTHLIKTRGQQVTLRCSPISGHKSVSWYQQVLGQGPQFIFQYYEKEERGRGNFPDRFSARQFPNYSSELNVNALLLGDSALYLCASRGTGHRFEAFFGQGTRLTVV.

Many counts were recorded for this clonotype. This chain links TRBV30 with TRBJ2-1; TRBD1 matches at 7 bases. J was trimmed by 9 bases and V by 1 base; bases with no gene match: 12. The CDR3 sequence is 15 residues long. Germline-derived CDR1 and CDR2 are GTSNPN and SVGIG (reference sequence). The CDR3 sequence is CAWSANRGFTIEQFF. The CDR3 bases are TGTGCCTGGAGTGCTAACAGGGGATTTACCATTGAGCAGTTCTTC.

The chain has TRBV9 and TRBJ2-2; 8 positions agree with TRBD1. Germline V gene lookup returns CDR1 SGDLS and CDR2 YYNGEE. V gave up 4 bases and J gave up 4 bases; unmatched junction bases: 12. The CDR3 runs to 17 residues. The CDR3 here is CASSPLLGQGSTGELFF. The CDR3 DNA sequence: TGTGCCAGCAGCCCATTATTAGGACAGGGCAGCACCGGGGAGCTGTTTTTT.